This T cell receptor (beta chain) is drawn from a study of tumor-infiltrating lymphocytes in primary liver carcinoma. Comment on this clonotype: Being one base from a much bigger clone, this may be a read error.

V shed 8 bases and J 2 bases; nucleotides not matched to a gene: 4. Germline CDR1 is MDHEN and CDR2 is SYDVKM. CDR3 length equals 15 residues. The blood RNA (from unsorted whole blood) was obtained, and germline DNA was also extracted. The collection of 4 to 4.5 milliliters of peripheral blood preceded surgery. TCR beta cDNA was prepared out of 500 ng total RNA by means of a constant-region primer. Each TCR beta library was derived from three nested multiplex PCR rounds that employed slightly modified ARM-PCR. The opening two PCR rounds, around 11 cycles each, paired TRBV1-TRBV30 forward primers with a C-beta reverse primer. MiXCR, applied by TCRdb to the multiplex PCR reads, yields one record per CDR3 protein. The data contain about 200,000 distinct CDR3 sequences, around three fifths of them singletons.

The sequenced sample consisted of peripheral blood. V and J are TRBV28 and TRBJ2-2, with 11 nucleotides matching TRBD2. The origin of this receptor is a woman aged 60 to 75 with primary liver carcinoma and hepatitis B virus infection. The CDR3 protein is CASGGTSGNTGELFF. CDR3 in DNA: TGTGCCAGCGGTGGGACTAGCGGAAACACCGGGGAGCTGTTTTTT.